Each of the 2 T cell receptor beta chains below was sequenced from the same sample in a study of T-cell reconstitution after alpha-beta-depleted transplantation in children. A library of TCRbeta sequences, prepared with unique molecular identifiers, was generated. One entry per CDR3 protein results from TCRdb running MiXCR on the PCR reads. This repertoire shows around 580,000 distinct CDR3 sequences, roughly 30% found once; its top ten account for around a third. The sequencing used PBMCs, collected before TCRalphabeta/CD19-depleted stem cell transplant. Source of these receptors: a boy under two years old with Wiskott-Aldrich syndrome, due to receive a stem cell transplant.

The sample holds one count of this clonotype. This rearrangement joins TRBV28 to TRBJ2-7, with D hard to call. This CDR3 region has 14 residues. V dropped 2 bases and J dropped 3 bases, with 11 bases sitting between them. In germline, CDR1 is MDHEN, CDR2 SYDVKM. CDR3 nucleotide sequence: TGTGCCAGCAGTTTAGTGGCATCCCTCTACGAGCAGTACTTC. Residues: CASSLVASLYEQYF.

This clonotype was counted between two and nine times. The CDR3 DNA follows: TGCAGTGCTAGAGATCGTCGGATGGGCACAGATACGCAGTATTTT. Amino acid sequence: CSARDRRMGTDTQYF. The rearrangement links TRBV20-1 to TRBJ2-3; the D is unclear. V lost 0 bases and J 1 base, leaving 11 bases between the germline ends. This CDR3 region has 15 residues. CDR1 and CDR2 (germline): DFQATT, SNEGSKA (reference sequence).